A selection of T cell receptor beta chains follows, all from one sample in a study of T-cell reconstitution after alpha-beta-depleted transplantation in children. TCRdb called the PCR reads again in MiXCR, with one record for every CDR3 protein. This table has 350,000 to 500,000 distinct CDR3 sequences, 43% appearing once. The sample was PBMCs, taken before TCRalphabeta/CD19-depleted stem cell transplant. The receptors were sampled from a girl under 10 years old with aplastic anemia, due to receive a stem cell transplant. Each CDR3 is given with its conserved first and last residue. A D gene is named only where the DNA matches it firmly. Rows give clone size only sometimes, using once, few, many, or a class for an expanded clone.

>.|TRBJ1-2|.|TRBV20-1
TGCAGTGCTAGAGGGGGAGGAAGTGGCTACACCTTC
CSARGGGSGYTF
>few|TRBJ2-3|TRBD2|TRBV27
TGTGCCAGCAGTTCCGCTGGACTAGCGGGGCAGGATACGCAGTATTTT
CASSSAGLAGQDTQYF
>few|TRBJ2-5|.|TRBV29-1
TGCAGCGTCGGGGCAGCGGCCCAAGAGACCCAGTACTTC
CSVGAAAQETQYF
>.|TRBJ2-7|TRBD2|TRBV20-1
TGCAGAGTAGCGGGACACTCCTACGAGCAGTACTTC
CRVAGHSYEQYF
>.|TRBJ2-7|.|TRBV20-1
TGCAGTGCTAGGGTGAACGGGAATCTCTACGAGCAGTACTTC
CSARVNGNLYEQYF
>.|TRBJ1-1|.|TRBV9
TGTGCCAGCAGCTTTGTTCTGGAGGGGAGAGCTTTCTTT
CASSFVLEGRAFF
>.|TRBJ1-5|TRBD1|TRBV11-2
TGTGCCAGCAGCTTAGGGGGCAGGGGGCTAGGTAATCAGCCCCAGCATTTT
CASSLGGRGLGNQPQHF
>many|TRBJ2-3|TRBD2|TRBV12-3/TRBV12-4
TGTGCCAGCAGTTTGGGACTAGCGGGAGTTACGCAGTATTTT
CASSLGLAGVTQYF
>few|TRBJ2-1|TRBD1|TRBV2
TGTGCCAGCAGGCCCAGGGGGCTTGAGCAGTTCTTC
CASRPRGLEQFF
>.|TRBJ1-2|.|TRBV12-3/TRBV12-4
TGTGCCAGCAGTTTGTCGGGGAGAGACTATGGCGACACCTTC
CASSLSGRDYGDTF
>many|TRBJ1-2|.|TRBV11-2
TGTGCCAGCAGCCCTCTCCTTGGGTTACAGGGATGGTATGGCTACACCTTC
CASSPLLGLQGWYGYTF
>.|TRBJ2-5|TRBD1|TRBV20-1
TGCAGTGCTAGGGGTGACAGGGGGCCGTCGGAGACCCAGTACTTC
CSARGDRGPSETQYF